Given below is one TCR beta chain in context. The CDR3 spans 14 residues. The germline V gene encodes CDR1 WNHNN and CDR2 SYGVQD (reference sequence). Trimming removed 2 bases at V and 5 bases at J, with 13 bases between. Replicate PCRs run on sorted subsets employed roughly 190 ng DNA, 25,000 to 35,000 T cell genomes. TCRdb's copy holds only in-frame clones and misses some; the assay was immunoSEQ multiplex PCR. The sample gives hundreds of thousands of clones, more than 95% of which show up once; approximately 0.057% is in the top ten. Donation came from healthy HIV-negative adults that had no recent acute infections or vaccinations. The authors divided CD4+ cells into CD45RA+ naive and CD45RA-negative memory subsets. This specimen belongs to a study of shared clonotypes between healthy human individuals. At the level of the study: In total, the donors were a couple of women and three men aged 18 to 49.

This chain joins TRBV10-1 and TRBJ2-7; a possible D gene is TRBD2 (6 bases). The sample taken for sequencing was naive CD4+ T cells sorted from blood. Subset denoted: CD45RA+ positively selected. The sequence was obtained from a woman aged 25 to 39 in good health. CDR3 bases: TGCGCCAGCAGTGAGAGGAGGGTCCCCGACGAGCAGTACTTC. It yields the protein CASSERRVPDEQYF.